These 25 T cell receptor beta chains came from one sample sequenced in a study of cytomegalovirus exposure and HLA in healthy donors. Vbeta (60) and Jbeta (13) primers were used in the PCR. Sequencing used immunoSEQ multiplex PCR; TCRdb keeps in-frame clones, though not all of them. The table includes 100,000 to 150,000 clones, around three quarters detected once. The specimen was PBMCs. Receptor source: a female donor in good health and CMV-seronegative.

V and J are TRBV28 and TRBJ2-6, with D unresolved. The ends were cut back, 5 bases at V and 2 bases at J, with 10 bases in the middle. Germline loops: CDR1 MDHEN, CDR2 SYDVKM. This CDR3 region has 15 residues. CDR3 coding DNA: TGTGCCAGCAGTCCAGGTTCCGCTGGGGCCAACGTCCTGACTTTC. Translated: CASSPGSAGANVLTF.

This chain joins TRBV2 and TRBJ2-3; TRBD2 agrees at 15 bases. The CDR3 length is 20 residues. The V segment lost 6 bases and the J segment 6 bases; nucleotides outside the gene matches: 19. The V gene's germline CDR1 is SNHLY and CDR2 FYNNEI. For the CDR3, the DNA is TGTGCCAGCAGCAACCCCGGGACTAGCGGGAGGCTACCGGTCCCGGATACGCAGTATTTT. Translated: CASSNPGTSGRLPVPDTQYF.

The chain is built from TRBV11-1 and TRBJ2-7, with a tentative D call TRBD2 (6 bases). Trimming stripped 0 bases from V and 6 bases from J, with 15 bases between. Germline CDR1 is SGHAT and CDR2 is FQDESV (reference sequence). The CDR3 is 15 amino acids. As DNA, the CDR3 is TGTGCCAGCAGCTTAGCGGGCGGTCCCGGGGGCGAGCAGTACTTC. It specifies CASSLAGGPGGEQYF.

This rearrangement joins TRBV19 to TRBJ1-5; possibly TRBD1 for D (5 bases). Trimming removed 0 bases from V and 7 bases from J, with 10 bases in between. CDR1 and CDR2 from the germline V gene are LNHDA and SQIVND (reference sequence). This CDR3 is 14 amino acids long. CDR3 DNA sequence: TGTGCCAGTAGTATAGAGGAACAGGACCAGCCCCAGCATTTT. It is translated as CASSIEEQDQPQHF.

The V call is TRBV2, the J call TRBJ1-2; D not certain. Germline V gene sequence: CDR1 SNHLY, CDR2 FYNNEI. V was shortened by 0 bases and J by 8 bases, with 7 bases between the two germline ends. The length of the CDR3 is 12 residues. The CDR3, as DNA: TGTGCCAGCAGTGAAGCCGCGAGGGGCTACACCTTC. This gives the protein CASSEAARGYTF.

The J gene is TRBJ2-6, the V gene TRBV19, with 8 bases identical to TRBD2. Germline values: CDR1 LNHDA, CDR2 SQIVND (reference sequence). CDR3 length equals 15 residues. The ends lost 7 bases at V and 0 bases at J; junction bases unmatched: 2. CDR3 DNA: TGTGCCAGTATACGGGGGGGCTCTGGGGCCAACGTCCTGACTTTC. Translation: CASIRGGSGANVLTF.

This clone was detected only a few times. The chain has TRBV6-5 and TRBJ2-7; 9 bases map to TRBD2. The CDR3 totals 15 residues. V trimming: 0 bases; J trimming: 6 bases; junction bases outside the gene matches: 6. The V gene's germline CDR1 is MNHEY and CDR2 SVGAGI. CDR3 in amino acids: CASSYSAGGRGEQYF. The CDR3 nucleotides read TGTGCCAGCAGTTACTCCGCGGGAGGGAGGGGCGAGCAGTACTTC.

A note on this clone: A read error may produce the germline difference seen at one junction end. The rearrangement joins TRBV7-8 to TRBJ2-7; 7 bases map to TRBD1. This CDR3 spans 13 amino acids. Germline V gene sequence: CDR1 SGHVS, CDR2 FQNEAQ. CDR3 protein: CASSLAGDSKSTF. The CDR3 nucleotides are TGTGCCAGCAGCTTAGCGGGGGACAGTAAGTCGACCTTC.

The gene calls are TRBV2 and TRBJ2-7; a weak D match, TRBD2 (5 bases). This CDR3 region has 14 residues. Between the trimmed V and J ends, which lost 7 bases and 6 bases, there was a span of 19 bases. Germline assignment: CDR1 SNHLY and CDR2 FYNNEI. CDR3 DNA: TGTGCCAGCACCGAGGAATGGGGAGTTGGCGAGCAGTACTTC. Protein sequence: CASTEEWGVGEQYF.

This chain joins TRBV6-1 and TRBJ2-7; 7 bases align to TRBD1. Germline-derived CDR1 and CDR2 are MNHNS and SASEGT. This CDR3 contains 13 residues. The V segment lost 8 bases and the J segment 4 bases; nucleotides outside the gene matches: 8. The CDR3 DNA reads TGTGCCAGCGACGTCGGACAGGTTTACGAGCAGTACTTC. Protein: CASDVGQVYEQYF.

DNA for the CDR3: TGTGCCAGCAGCGTAGACAGCGGGAGCTTCTATGAGCAGTTCTTC. Amino acids: CASSVDSGSFYEQFF. The genes are TRBV9 and TRBJ2-1; 8 bases line up with TRBD2. With V trimmed by 0 bases and J by 8 bases, 7 bases remained unmatched. The CDR3 totals 15 residues. Per germline, CDR1 SGDLS and CDR2 YYNGEE. Combining the CDR3 with reference TRBV9 and TRBJ2-1 gives the whole variable domain DSGVTQTPKHLITATGQRVTLRCSPRSGDLSVYWYQQSLDQGLQFLIQYYNGEERAKGNILERFSAQQFPDLHSELNLSSLELGDSALYFCASSVDSGSFYEQFFGPGTRLTVL.

J is TRBJ1-4 and V is TRBV7-9; D might be TRBD1 (6 bases). The germline V and J ends were trimmed by 5 bases and 7 bases, with 14 bases remaining between them. The CDR3 consists of 14 residues. Germline V CDR1 and CDR2: SEHNR, FQNEAQ (reference sequence). DNA of the CDR3: TGTGCCAGCAGCCAGGGGTCCCAGGGTGAAAAACTGTTTTTT. Protein: CASSQGSQGEKLFF.

The chain links TRBV5-6 to TRBJ1-6; D call uncertain. There are 17 residues in the CDR3. V dropped 2 bases and J dropped 0 bases, with 12 bases sitting between them. Germline CDR1 SGHDT, CDR2 YYEEEE. CDR3 protein: CASSFRSRGSYNSPLHF. CDR3 DNA: TGTGCCAGCAGCTTTAGGTCGCGGGGCTCCTATAATTCACCCCTCCACTTT.

V and J are TRBV6-5 and TRBJ1-5; TRBD1 agrees at 7 bases. V lost 8 bases and J lost 4; bases outside the gene matches: 5. Per the germline V gene, CDR1 is MNHEY and CDR2 is SVGAGI. The length of the CDR3 is 13 residues. For the CDR3, the DNA is TGTGCCAGCTGCAGGGGGTCTAATCAGCCCCAGCATTTT. This codes for CASCRGSNQPQHF.

This sequence joins TRBV9 and TRBJ2-7; TRBD1 matches at 8 bases. V shed 3 bases, J shed 3 bases, and the junction held 8 bases outside the gene matches. CDR1 is SGDLS, CDR2 YYNGEE, per germline. This CDR3 contains 15 residues. For the CDR3, the DNA is TGTGCCAGCAGCGCCGGGACAGGCGACGGCTACGAGCAGTACTTC. Its translation is CASSAGTGDGYEQYF.

This clone turned up a few times. This chain links TRBV11-2 with TRBJ1-1, with D tentatively TRBD1 (5 bases). Between the trimmed V and J ends, which lost 6 bases and 1 base, there was a span of 12 bases. Looked up from germline, CDR1 is SGHAT and CDR2 is FQNNGV. This CDR3 region has 14 residues. CDR3 loop: CASRPGRANTEAFF. The CDR3 coding sequence is TGTGCCAGCAGGCCAGGCAGGGCGAACACTGAAGCTTTCTTT.

This clone showed up just a few times. The chain employs TRBV2 and TRBJ2-1; TRBD2 aligns across 8 bases. The germline gives CDR1 SNHLY, CDR2 FYNNEI. Unmatched junction bases numbered 11, after V lost 7 bases and J lost 6 bases. The CDR3 contains 15 residues. The CDR3 DNA sequence: TGTGCCAGCAACCGTCGGGGGGGTGGGGGCAATGAGCAGTTCTTC. This sequence encodes CASNRRGGGGNEQFF.

To note about this clone: Other nucleotide sequences from this sample produce the same CDR3. The rearrangement uses TRBV28 and TRBJ1-1, with unresolved D. Trimming took off 10 bases at V and 9 bases at J, with 18 bases between the two ends. Germline CDR1 and CDR2: MDHEN and SYDVKM. CDR3 length: 12 residues. The CDR3 DNA reads TGTGCCACCCGTACGGGGAACAGTAAAGCTTTCTTT. Translation: CATRTGNSKAFF.

V is TRBV27 and J is TRBJ2-7; a weak D match, TRBD1 (5 bases). The CDR3 is made up of 14 amino acids. The ends were cut back, 3 bases at V and 3 bases at J, with 12 bases in the middle. Germline V CDR1 and CDR2: MNHEY, SMNVEV (reference sequence). CDR3 nucleotides: TGTGCCAGCAGTTTGGTAGGGGCCTACTACGAGCAGTACTTC. This gives the protein CASSLVGAYYEQYF.

This clone was picked up one time. This chain uses TRBV10-2 with TRBJ2-7; 7 nucleotides match TRBD1. The CDR3 is 14 amino acids. Germline lookup yields CDR1 WSHSY and CDR2 SAAADI. V gave up 6 bases and J gave up 4 bases; unmatched junction bases: 9. CDR3 in amino acids: CASRTTGEGYEQYF. The CDR3 DNA is TGCGCCAGCAGGACCACAGGGGAAGGATACGAGCAGTACTTC.

This chain joins TRBV6-1 and TRBJ2-5; D not certain. The V end lost 7 bases, the J end lost 2 bases, and 8 bases lay between the germline ends. This CDR3 region has 12 residues. CDR1 and CDR2 (germline): MNHNS, SASEGT. As DNA, the CDR3 is TGTGCCAGCAAATTAGCACAAGAGACCCAGTACTTC. It encodes CASKLAQETQYF.

The chain combines TRBV5-1 with TRBJ2-5, with TRBD1 identical over 7 bases. This CDR3 contains 13 residues. The V gene end was trimmed by 4 bases and the J gene end by 5 bases; junction bases not matched to a gene: 5. Per the germline V gene, CDR1 is SGHRS and CDR2 is YFSETQ. The CDR3 reads CASSRQGRETQYF. The CDR3 nucleotides read TGCGCCAGCAGCCGACAGGGTCGGGAGACCCAGTACTTC.

The CDR3 DNA is TGTGCCAGCAGCTTAGGGGCTAGCGGGAGCACAGATACGCAGTATTTT. Encoded protein: CASSLGASGSTDTQYF. The chain uses TRBV11-1 and TRBJ2-3, with 8 bases aligning to TRBD2. Germline lookup yields CDR1 SGHAT and CDR2 FQDESV (reference sequence). V trimming: 1 base; J trimming: 0 bases; junction bases outside the gene matches: 3. The CDR3 extends over 16 amino acids.

V gene TRBV18 combines with J gene TRBJ2-7, with a weak D call TRBD1 (6 bases). V gave up 5 bases and J gave up 6 bases, with 20 bases separating them. CDR3 length equals 15 residues. The germline V gene has CDR1 KGHSH and CDR2 LQKENI. CDR3 protein: CASSVATGKSSEQYF. The DNA of the CDR3 is TGTGCCAGCTCAGTGGCTACAGGGAAATCGTCCGAGCAGTACTTC. Together with reference TRBV18 and TRBJ2-7, the CDR3 gives the full variable domain: NAGVMQNPRHLVRRRGQEARLRCSPMKGHSHVYWYRQLPEEGLKFMVYLQKENIIDESGMPKERFSAEFPKEGPSILRIQQVVRGDSAAYFCASSVATGKSSEQYFGPGTRLTVT.

As concerns this clone: The same CDR3 arises from other DNA sequences in this sample as well. In DNA form, the CDR3 reads TGCGCCAGCAGTTCCCAGGCTGGCTATGGCTACACCTTC. It encodes CASSSQAGYGYTF. This sequence joins TRBV5-1 and TRBJ1-2, with D hard to call. Trimming stripped 5 bases from V and 4 bases from J, with 12 bases between. The CDR3 is 13 amino acids. Germline assignment: CDR1 SGHRS and CDR2 YFSETQ.